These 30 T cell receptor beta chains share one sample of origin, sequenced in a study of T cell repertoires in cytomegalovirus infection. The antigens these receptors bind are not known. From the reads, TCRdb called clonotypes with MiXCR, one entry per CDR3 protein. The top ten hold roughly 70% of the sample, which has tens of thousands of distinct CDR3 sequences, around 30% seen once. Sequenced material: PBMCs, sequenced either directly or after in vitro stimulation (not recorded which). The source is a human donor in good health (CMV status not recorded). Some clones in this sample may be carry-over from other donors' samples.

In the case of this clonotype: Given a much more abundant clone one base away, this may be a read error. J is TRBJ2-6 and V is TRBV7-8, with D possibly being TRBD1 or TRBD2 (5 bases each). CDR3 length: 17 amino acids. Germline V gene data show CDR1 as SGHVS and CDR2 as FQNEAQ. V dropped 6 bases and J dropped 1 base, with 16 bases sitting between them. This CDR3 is CASRSSGTRSGANVLTF. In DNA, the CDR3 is TGTGCCAGCAGGTCTTCAGGGACCCGGTCTGGGGCCAACGTCCTGACTTTC. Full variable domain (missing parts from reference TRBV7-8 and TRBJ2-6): GAGVSQSPRYKVAKRGQDVALRCDPISGHVSLFWYQQALGQGPEFLTYFQNEAQLDKSGLPSDRFFAERPEGSVSTLKIQRTQQEDSAVYLCASRSSGTRSGANVLTFGAGSRLTVL.

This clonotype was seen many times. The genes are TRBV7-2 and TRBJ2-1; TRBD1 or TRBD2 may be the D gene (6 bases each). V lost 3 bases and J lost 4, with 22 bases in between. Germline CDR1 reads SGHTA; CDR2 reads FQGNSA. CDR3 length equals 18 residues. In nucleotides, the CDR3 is TGTGCCAGCAGCTTCTTAGTGGGAGTGGGGGCGGGGTACAATGAGCAGTTCTTC. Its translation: CASSFLVGVGAGYNEQFF.

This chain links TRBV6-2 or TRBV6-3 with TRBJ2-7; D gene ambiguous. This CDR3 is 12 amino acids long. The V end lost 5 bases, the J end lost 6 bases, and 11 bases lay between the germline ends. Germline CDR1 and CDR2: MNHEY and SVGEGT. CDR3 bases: TGTGCCAGCAGTCAAGACACCATCGAGCAGTACTTC. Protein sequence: CASSQDTIEQYF.

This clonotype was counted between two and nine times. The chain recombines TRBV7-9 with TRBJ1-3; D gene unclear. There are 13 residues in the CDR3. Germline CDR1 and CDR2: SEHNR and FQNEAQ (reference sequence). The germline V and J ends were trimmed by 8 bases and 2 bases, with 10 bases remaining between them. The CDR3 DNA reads TGTGCCAGCCGACTAAATACTGGAAACACCATATATTTT. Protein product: CASRLNTGNTIYF.

DNA of the CDR3: TGTGCCAGCAGTTCGACAGGGGAGGGCTACACCTTC. Its protein product is CASSSTGEGYTF. The chain recombines TRBV12-3 or TRBV12-4 with TRBJ1-2; 8 bases match TRBD1. J lost 8 bases, V lost 4 bases, and 3 bases had no gene match. The CDR3 consists of 12 residues.

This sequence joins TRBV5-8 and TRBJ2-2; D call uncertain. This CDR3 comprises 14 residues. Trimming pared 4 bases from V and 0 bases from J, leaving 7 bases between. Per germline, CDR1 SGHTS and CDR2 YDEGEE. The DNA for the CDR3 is TGTGCCAGCAGCGTGAGACCGAACACCGGGGAGCTGTTTTTT. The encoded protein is CASSVRPNTGELFF.

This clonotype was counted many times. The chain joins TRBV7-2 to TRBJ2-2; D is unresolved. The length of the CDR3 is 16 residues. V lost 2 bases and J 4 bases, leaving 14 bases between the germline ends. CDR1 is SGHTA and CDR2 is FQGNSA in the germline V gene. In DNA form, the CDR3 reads TGTGCCAGCAGCTTACGGAGTCTGGGTAGCACCGGGGAGCTGTTTTTT. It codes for CASSLRSLGSTGELFF.

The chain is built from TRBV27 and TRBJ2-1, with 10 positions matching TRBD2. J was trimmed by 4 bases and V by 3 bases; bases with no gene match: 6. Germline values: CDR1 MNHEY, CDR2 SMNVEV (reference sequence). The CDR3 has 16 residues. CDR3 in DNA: TGTGCCAGCAGTTTGTCTAGCGGGGGCCGATACAATGAGCAGTTCTTC. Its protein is CASSLSSGGRYNEQFF.

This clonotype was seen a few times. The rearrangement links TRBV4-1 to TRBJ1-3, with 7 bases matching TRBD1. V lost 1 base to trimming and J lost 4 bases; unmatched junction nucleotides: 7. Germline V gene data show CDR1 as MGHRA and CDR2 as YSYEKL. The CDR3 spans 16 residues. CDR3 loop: CASSQGGTGAGNTIYF. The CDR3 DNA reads TGCGCCAGCAGCCAAGGTGGAACAGGGGCCGGAAACACCATATATTTT.

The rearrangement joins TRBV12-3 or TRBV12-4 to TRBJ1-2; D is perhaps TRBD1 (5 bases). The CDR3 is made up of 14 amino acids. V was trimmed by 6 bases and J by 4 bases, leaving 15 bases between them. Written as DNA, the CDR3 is TGTGCCAGCAGCTACCGGGACCTCCTCTATGGCTACACCTTC. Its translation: CASSYRDLLYGYTF.

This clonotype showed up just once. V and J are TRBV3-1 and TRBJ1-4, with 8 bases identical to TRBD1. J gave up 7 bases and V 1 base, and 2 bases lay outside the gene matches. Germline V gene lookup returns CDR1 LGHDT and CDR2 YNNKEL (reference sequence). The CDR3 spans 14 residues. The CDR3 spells CASSQAGGLEKLFF. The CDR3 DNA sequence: TGTGCCAGCAGCCAAGCAGGGGGCCTTGAAAAACTGTTTTTT.

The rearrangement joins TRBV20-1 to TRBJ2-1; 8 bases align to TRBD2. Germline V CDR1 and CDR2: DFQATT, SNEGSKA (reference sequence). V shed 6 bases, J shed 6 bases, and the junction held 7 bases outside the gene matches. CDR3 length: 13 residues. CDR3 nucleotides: TGCAGTGCCACGTCACTAGCGGTCAATGAGCAGTTCTTC. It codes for CSATSLAVNEQFF.

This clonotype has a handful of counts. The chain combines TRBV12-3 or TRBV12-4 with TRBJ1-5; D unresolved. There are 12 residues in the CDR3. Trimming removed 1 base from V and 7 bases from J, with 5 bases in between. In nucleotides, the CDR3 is TGTGCCAGCAGTTTAGTAAGGCAGCCCCAGCATTTT. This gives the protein CASSLVRQPQHF.

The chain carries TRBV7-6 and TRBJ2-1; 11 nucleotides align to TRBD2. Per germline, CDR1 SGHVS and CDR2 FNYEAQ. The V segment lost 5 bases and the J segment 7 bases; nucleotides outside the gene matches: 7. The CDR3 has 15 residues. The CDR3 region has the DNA TGTGCCAGCAGCCGACTAGCGGGGAGAGGTAATGAGCAGTTCTTC. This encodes CASSRLAGRGNEQFF.

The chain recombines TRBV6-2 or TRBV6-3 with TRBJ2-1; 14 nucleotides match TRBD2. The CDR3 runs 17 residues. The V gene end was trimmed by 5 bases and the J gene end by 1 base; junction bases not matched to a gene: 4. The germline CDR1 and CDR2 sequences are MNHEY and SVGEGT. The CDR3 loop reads CASSRGLAGGSYNEQFF. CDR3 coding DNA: TGTGCCAGCAGTCGTGGACTAGCGGGAGGATCCTACAATGAGCAGTTCTTC.

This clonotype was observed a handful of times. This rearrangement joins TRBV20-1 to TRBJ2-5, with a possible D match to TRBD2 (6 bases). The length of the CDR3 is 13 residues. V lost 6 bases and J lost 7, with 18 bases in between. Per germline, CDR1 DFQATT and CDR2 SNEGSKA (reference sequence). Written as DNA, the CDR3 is TGCAGTGCAACTAGCCTCCTAATGGGGACCCAGTACTTC. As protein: CSATSLLMGTQYF.

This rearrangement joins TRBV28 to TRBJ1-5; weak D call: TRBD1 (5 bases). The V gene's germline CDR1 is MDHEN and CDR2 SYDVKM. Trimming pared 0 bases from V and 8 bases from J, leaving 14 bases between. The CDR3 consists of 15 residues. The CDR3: CASSLWGQSGEPQHF. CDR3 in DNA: TGTGCCAGCAGTTTATGGGGGCAGTCCGGGGAGCCCCAGCATTTT.

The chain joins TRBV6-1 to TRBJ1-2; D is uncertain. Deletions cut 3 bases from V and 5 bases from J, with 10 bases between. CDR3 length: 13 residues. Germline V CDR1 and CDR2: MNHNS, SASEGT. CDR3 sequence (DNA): TGTGCCAGCAGTGAGTTCGGGGAATATGGCTACACCTTC. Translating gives CASSEFGEYGYTF.

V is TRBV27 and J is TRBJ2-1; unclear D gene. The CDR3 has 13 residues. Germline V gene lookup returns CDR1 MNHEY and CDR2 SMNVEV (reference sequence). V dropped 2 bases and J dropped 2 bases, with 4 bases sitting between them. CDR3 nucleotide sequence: TGTGCCAGCAGTTTACTACCCTACAATGAGCAGTTCTTC. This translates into CASSLLPYNEQFF.

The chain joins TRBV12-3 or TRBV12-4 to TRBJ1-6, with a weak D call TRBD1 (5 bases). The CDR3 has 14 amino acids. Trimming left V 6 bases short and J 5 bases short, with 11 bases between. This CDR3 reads CASSRTSHNSPLHF. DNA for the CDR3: TGTGCCAGCAGCAGGACAAGTCATAATTCACCCCTCCACTTT.

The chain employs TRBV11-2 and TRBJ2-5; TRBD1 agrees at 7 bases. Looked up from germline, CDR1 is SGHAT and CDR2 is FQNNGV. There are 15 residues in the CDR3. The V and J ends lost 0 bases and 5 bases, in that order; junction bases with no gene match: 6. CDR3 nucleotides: TGTGCCAGCAGCTTAGATGGACAGGCTTTCGAGACCCAGTACTTC. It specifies CASSLDGQAFETQYF.

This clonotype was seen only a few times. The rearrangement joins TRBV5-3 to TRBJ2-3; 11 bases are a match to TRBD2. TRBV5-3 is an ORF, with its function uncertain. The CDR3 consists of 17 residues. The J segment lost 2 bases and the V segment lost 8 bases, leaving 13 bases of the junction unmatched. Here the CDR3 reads CASSPGLADPLTDTQYF. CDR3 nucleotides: TGTGCCAGCAGCCCGGGACTAGCGGACCCACTCACAGATACGCAGTATTTT.

The CDR3 DNA reads as TGTGCCAGCAGCCGAATGGTGGGGAACACTGAAGCTTTCTTT. This codes for CASSRMVGNTEAFF. J is TRBJ1-1 and V is TRBV6-6; D unresolved. Germline V gene sequence: CDR1 MNHNY, CDR2 SVGAGI (reference sequence). The ends were cut back, 6 bases at V and 1 base at J, with 12 bases in the middle. This CDR3 contains 14 residues.

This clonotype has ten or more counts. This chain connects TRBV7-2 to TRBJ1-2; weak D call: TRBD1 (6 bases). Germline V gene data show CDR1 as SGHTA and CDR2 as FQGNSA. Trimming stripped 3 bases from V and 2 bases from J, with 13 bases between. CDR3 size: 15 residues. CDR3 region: CASSFGQTRNYGYTF. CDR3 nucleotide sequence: TGTGCCAGCAGCTTCGGACAGACCAGGAACTATGGCTACACCTTC.

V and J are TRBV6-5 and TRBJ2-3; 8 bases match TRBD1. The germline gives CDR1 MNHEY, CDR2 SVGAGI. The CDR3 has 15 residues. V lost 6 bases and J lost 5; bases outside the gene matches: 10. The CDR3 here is CASRPGTGRGDTQYF. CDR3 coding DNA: TGTGCCAGCAGGCCCGGGACAGGACGAGGAGATACGCAGTATTTT.

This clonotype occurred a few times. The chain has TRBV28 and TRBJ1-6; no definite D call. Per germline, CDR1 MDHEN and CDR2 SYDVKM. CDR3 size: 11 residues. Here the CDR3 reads CARTLGFPLHF. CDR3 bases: TGTGCGAGAACCTTGGGGTTCCCCCTCCACTTT.

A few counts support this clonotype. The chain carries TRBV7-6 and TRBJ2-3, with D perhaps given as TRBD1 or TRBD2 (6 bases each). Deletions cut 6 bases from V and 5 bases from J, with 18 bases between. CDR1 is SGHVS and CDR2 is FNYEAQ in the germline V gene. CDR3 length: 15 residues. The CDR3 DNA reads TGTGCCAGCAGTCAAGAAGGCCGGGGGCGAGATACGCAGTATTTT. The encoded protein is CASSQEGRGRDTQYF.

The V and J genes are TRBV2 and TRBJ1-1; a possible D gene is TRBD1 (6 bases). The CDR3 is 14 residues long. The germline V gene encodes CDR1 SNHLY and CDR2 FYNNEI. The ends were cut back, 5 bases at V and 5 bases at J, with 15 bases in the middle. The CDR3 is CASSTGNLGTEAFF. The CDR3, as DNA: TGTGCCAGCAGTACAGGGAATTTGGGAACTGAAGCTTTCTTT.

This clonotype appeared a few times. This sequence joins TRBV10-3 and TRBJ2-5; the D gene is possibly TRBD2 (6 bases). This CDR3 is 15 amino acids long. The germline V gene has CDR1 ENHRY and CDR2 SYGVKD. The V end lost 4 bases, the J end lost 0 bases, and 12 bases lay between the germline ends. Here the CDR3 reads CAISGGGANQETQYF. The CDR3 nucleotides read TGTGCCATCAGTGGCGGAGGGGCCAACCAAGAGACCCAGTACTTC.

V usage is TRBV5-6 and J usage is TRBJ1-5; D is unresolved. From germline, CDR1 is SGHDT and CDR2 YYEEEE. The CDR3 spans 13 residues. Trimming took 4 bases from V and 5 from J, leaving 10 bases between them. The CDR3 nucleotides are TGTGCCAGCAGCCTGAGGAGAGATCAGCCCCAGCATTTT. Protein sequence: CASSLRRDQPQHF.